This TCR beta chain is from a study of post-analysis software for immune sequencing data. The study, taken as a whole, reports: Relative to controls, patients had a few TRBV segments at higher frequency, with TRBV5-6, TRBV5-1 and TRBV20-1 among these.

This clonotype was detected a few times. Its target is unknown. Every TCR beta cDNA library bore unique molecular identifiers. TCRdb called the PCR reads again in MiXCR, with one record for every CDR3 protein. The sample lists 180,000 or so distinct CDR3 sequences; over 25% were seen once. V was clipped by 2 bases and J by 5 bases, with 9 bases between them. Germline assignment: CDR1 MNHNS and CDR2 SASEGT. CDR3 length: 14 amino acids. Sequencing input: blood. The chain links TRBV6-1 to TRBJ2-2; perhaps TRBD2 as D (5 bases). This receptor was obtained from a girl younger than 18 with multiple sclerosis. CDR3 bases: TGTGCCAGCAGTGAATTTCCGGGGACCGGGGAGCTGTTTTTT. Its translation is CASSEFPGTGELFF.